This TCR beta chain was captured by sequencing in a study of CXCR3-negative and CXCR3-positive naive CD8 T cells. Study-level points and caveats: Unlike memory cells, which differed, naive CXCR3-negative and CXCR3-positive cells had similar TRBV-TRBJ usage. Surface CD5 was comparable between naive subsets; TCR strength was inferred from TRB CDR3 properties. Greater hydrophobicity was found in TRB CDR3s of CXCR3-positive naive cells than of CXCR3-negative naive cells.

Each TRB cDNA library was prepared by 5' RACE (with UMI labels). Using the 5' RACE reads, TCRdb records one entry per CDR3 protein without DNA. The ten top clones account for nearly 0.5%, within a sample of 100,000 to 150,000 distinct CDR3 sequences. As concerns this clonotype: Its antigen is undetermined.

The germline gives CDR1 LGHNA, CDR2 YSLEER. This CDR3 has 15 amino acids. This rearrangement joins TRBV4-3 to TRBJ2-7; TCRdb proposes TRBD1, but this gene call is untestable without DNA. The receptor was isolated from a human donor in good health. Some clones in this sample may be carry-over from other donors' samples. Sequencing was carried out using naive CXCR3- CD8+ T cells from blood. Subset in this sample: CD45RO-CCR7+CD27+CD95- naive CD8+ T cells lacking CXCR3 (TNR3-). The CDR3 spells CASSQDRGAPYEQYF.